The entry below gives a single TCR beta chain sequence along with its context. Its matching antigen is unknown. The entry originates in a study of T cell responses to AZD1222 COVID-19 vaccine. Study-level results: Donors were largely white British and mainly female; clonal diversity was possibly underestimated. AZD1222 recipients seropositive at baseline numbered only six or seven.

Second-dose recipients at about 4 or about 12 weeks were treated as one pooled group. Assay used: immunoSEQ multiplex PCR; TCRdb lists only in-frame clones, some missing. The table includes under 200,000 clones, over 75% detected once. The sequence derives from an adult who received the AZD1222 COVID-19 vaccine. The specimen was peripheral blood, collected 28 days after the second AZD1222 dose.

The CDR3: CAAWDTNTDTQYF. The CDR3 bases are TGTGCCGCCTGGGACACCAACACAGATACGCAGTATTTT. V and J are TRBV3-1 (or the pseudogene TRBV3-2) and TRBJ2-3, with D possibly TRBD1 on 6 matching bases. The CDR3 is 13 amino acids. With 11 bases removed from V and 2 bases from J, the gap between germline ends came to 14 bases. The germline CDR1 and CDR2 sequences are LGHDT and YNNKEL (reference sequence).